This T cell receptor (beta chain) was recovered during a study of blood T cell repertoires in COVID-19 (dated by TCRdb to the early 2020s). Regarding the research as a whole: Samples covering the acute and convalescent phases of COVID-19 were provided by collaborators in the United States, Italy and Spain. The material from the prospective study consisted of cDNA or gDNA derived from T cells, B-cell-depleted T cells, or PBMCs. Deeply sampled blood TCRbeta repertoires from subjects exposed to, actively infected with, or recovered from COVID-19 were included in the dataset. A freely available public database, intended as a resource for researchers studying the immune response to SARS-CoV-2, is where the repertoires were released. The samples were drawn from the first 160 participants of the ongoing ImmuneRACE study and from 950 to 1,500 subjects provided by 6 global collaborators. Nearly every sample came with metadata listing a de-identified subject ID, COVID-19 status, age in years and sex. Where available, HLA class I and class II types were taken from metadata supplied by the sample provider and were not determined by assay-based typing.

Summary of the overall study and its limitations: The quantity of clinical and demographic metadata differed by source and by participant and was supplied without curation.

Note on this clone: The target of this receptor is not known. The record has no base qualities; no much larger clone is one base away.

Whole blood was collected in K2EDTA tubes by collaborating institutions according to the institutions' own protocols. For TCRbeta analysis, collaborator samples were shipped as frozen whole blood, as isolated PBMCs, or as DNA extracted from either sample type. TCRbeta CDR3 regions were amplified from genomic DNA by means of the immunoSEQ Assay, a bias-controlled multiplex PCR. Per the source publication's procedure: Within the assay, amplification of reference gene primers was used to estimate how many nucleated cells each sample contained. To quantify the absolute abundance of each unique TCRbeta CDR3 rearrangement, sequence reads were collapsed and filtered. For each sample, productive Simpson clonality was calculated as the square root of Simpson's diversity index across productive rearrangements. TCRdb carries this immuneACCESS record with in-frame sequences only. Its versions omit some clonotypes, under half of them owing to an unresolved V gene in the studies checked, with the rest unexplained. V and J calls and clone size are those listed in that table; D and trimming were worked out from the DNA. Here the sample has about 53,000 clones; approximately 84% occur a single time. 11% to 15% of the sample belongs to the ten largest clones.

The specimen sequenced was peripheral blood. This sequence originates from a human donor in a cohort sampled during active COVID-19.

Read as DNA, the sequence is TGCGCCAGCAGCCAAGGGACTAGCGGGGTTAGCACAGATACGCAGTATTTT. Its protein product is CASSQGTSGVSTDTQYF. The chain joins TRBV4-3 to TRBJ2-3, with 12 bases aligning to TRBD2. The germline V gene specifies LGHNA as CDR1 and YSLEER as CDR2. Relative to germline, V is missing 1 base and J is missing 0 bases, with 2 bases of the junction outside any gene match. Including cysteine and phenylalanine, the CDR3 has 17 amino acids. CDR3 DNA is the only sequence kept; it has 51 bases, read in frame from the first base.